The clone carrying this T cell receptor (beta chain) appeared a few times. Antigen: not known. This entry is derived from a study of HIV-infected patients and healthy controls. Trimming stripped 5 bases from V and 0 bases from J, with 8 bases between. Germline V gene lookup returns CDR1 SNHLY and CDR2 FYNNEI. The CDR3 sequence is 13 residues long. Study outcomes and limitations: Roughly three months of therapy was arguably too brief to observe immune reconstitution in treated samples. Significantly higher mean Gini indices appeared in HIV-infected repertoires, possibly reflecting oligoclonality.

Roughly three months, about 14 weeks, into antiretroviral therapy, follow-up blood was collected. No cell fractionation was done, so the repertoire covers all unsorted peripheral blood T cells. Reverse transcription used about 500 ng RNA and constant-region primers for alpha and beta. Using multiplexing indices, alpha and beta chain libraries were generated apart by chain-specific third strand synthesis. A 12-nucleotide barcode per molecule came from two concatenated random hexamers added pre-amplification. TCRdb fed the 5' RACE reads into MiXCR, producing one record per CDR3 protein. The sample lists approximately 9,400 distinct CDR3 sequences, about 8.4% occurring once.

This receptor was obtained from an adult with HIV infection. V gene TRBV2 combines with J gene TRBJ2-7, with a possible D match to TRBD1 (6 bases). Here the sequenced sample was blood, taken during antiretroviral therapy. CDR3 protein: CASSKDSSYEQYF. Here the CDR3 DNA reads TGTGCCAGCAGTAAGGACAGCTCCTACGAGCAGTACTTC.